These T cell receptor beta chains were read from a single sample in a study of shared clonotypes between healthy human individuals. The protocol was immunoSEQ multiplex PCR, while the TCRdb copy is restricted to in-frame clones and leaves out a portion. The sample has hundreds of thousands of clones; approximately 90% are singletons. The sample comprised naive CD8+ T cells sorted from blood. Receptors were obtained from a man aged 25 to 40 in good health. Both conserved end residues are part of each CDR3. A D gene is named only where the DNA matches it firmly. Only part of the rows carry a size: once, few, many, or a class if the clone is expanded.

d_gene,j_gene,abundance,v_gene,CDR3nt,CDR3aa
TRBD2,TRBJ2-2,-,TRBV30,TGTGCCTGGAAAGGAGGCCTAGCGGGAGAGTCGAACACCGGGGAGCTGTTTTTT,CAWKGGLAGESNTGELFF
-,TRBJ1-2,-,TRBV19,TGTGCCAGTAGTCGGACAGCGACGTCAGTTGGCTACACCTTC,CASSRTATSVGYTF
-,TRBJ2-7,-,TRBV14,TGTGCCAGCAGCGAAAGTTCCCTCGAGCAGTACTTC,CASSESSLEQYF
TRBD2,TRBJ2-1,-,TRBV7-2,TGTGCCAGCAGCTTAGCCTCCGGGACTAGCGGGTACAATGAGCAGTTCTTC,CASSLASGTSGYNEQFF
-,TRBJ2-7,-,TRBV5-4,TGTGCCAGCAGCTTGCTTCCGGGGGCCTACGAGCAGTACTTC,CASSLLPGAYEQYF
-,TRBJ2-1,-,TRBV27,TGTGCCAGCAGTTTAGGTCGACATGAGCAGTTCTTC,CASSLGRHEQFF
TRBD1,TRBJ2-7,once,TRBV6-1,TGTGCCAGCAGTGAACTCGGACAGGCTTACGAGCAGTACTTC,CASSELGQAYEQYF
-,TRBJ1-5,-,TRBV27,TGTGCCAGCAGCCACCTGGCCCCAGGGGCGAATCAGCCCCAGCATTTT,CASSHLAPGANQPQHF
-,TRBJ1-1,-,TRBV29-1,TGCAGCGTTACTTTTACTACCCCCTACACTGAAGCTTTCTTT,CSVTFTTPYTEAFF
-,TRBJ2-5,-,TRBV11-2,TGTGCCAGCAGCTTATTTACCCGAACCCAAGAGACCCAGTACTTC,CASSLFTRTQETQYF
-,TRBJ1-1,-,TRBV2,TGTGCCAGCCCCCCCGACAGAAGAACTTTCTTT,CASPPDRRTFF
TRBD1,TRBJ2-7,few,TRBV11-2,TGTGCCAGCAGCTCCGGGACAGGGGTCGAGCAGTACTTC,CASSSGTGVEQYF
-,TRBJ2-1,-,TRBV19,TGTGCCAGTATAGGCGGAGGAACTTCCTACAATGAGCAGTTCTTC,CASIGGGTSYNEQFF
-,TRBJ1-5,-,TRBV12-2,TGTGCAAGTCGCTATTGCCGGGGCAGGGGGATGTTAGCGAGCAATCAGCCCCAGCATTTT,CASRYCRGRGMLASNQPQHF
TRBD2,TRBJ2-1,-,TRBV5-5,TGTGCCAGCAGCTTGGAACTTCGGGCGGGACTAGCGGGAGGTGGGGAGTTCTTC,CASSLELRAGLAGGGEFF
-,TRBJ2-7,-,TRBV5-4,TGTGCCAGCAGCTTGTACGGGAGCTCCTACGAGCAGTACTTC,CASSLYGSSYEQYF
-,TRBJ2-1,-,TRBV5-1,TGCGCCAGCAGCTTAGAACTAGGATTAAGACCGGGTGAGCAGTTCTTC,CASSLELGLRPGEQFF
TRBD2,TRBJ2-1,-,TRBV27,TGTGCCAGCAGTTGGGGACTAGCGGGGAACAATGAGCAGTTCTTC,CASSWGLAGNNEQFF
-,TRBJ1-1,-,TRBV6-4,TGTGCCAGCAGTGATTCTCCCGGGAAAATATCCAGCAACACTGAAGCTTTCTTT,CASSDSPGKISSNTEAFF
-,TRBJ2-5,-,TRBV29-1,TGCAGCGTCGCCCCCTCAACGGGGGAGACCCAGTACTTC,CSVAPSTGETQYF
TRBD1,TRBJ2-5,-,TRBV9,TGTGCCAGCAGCGACCGGACAGGACGGGCGGTTATGTTAGAGACCCAGTACTTC,CASSDRTGRAVMLETQYF
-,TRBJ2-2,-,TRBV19,TGTGCCAGTAAGCTCTCAGCTTACACCGGGGAGCTGTTTTTT,CASKLSAYTGELFF
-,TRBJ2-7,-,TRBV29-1,TGCAGCGTCGAGCTTACAGGGAGTCTCTACGAGCAGTACTTC,CSVELTGSLYEQYF
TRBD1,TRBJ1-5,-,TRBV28,TGTGCCAGTGTACGACAGGGGCTCGTAGGAGAGGGCAATCAGCCCCAGCATTTT,CASVRQGLVGEGNQPQHF